Presented here are 8 T cell receptor beta chains from one specimen sequenced in a study of T cells after yellow fever vaccination. TCRdb re-called the 5' RACE reads through MiXCR, storing one row per CDR3 protein. The sample includes some 670,000 distinct CDR3 sequences, roughly an eighth of them seen just once. Here the sequenced sample was PBMCs, taken on the day of the yellow fever booster vaccination. Receptor source: a man aged 25 to 40 who received the YFV17D yellow fever vaccine.

The CDR3 coding sequence is TGCGCCAGCAGTGAGGGGCTAGCGGAGACCCAGTACTTC. It yields the protein CASSEGLAETQYF. The chain has TRBV10-1 and TRBJ2-5; possibly TRBD2 for D (6 bases). V lost 2 bases and J 5 bases, leaving 9 bases between the germline ends. The CDR3 runs 13 residues. In germline, CDR1 is WNHNN, CDR2 SYGVQD (reference sequence).

The rearrangement joins TRBV12-3 or TRBV12-4 to TRBJ2-3, with 10 bases identical to TRBD2. The V gene end was trimmed by 5 bases and the J gene end by 1 base; junction bases not matched to a gene: 6. The CDR3 has 16 residues. CDR3 DNA: TGTGCCAGCAGTGGAAGCGGGAGGGCCGGCACAGATACGCAGTATTTT. Protein sequence: CASSGSGRAGTDTQYF.

This clonotype was seen more than once but under ten times. The chain combines TRBV28 with TRBJ1-2, with 7 bases aligning to TRBD1. The CDR3 is 14 residues long. The germline CDR1 and CDR2 sequences are MDHEN and SYDVKM. The ends lost 1 base at V and 8 bases at J; junction bases unmatched: 7. This chain's CDR3 is CASSLFVRGGGYTF. The CDR3 nucleotides are TGTGCCAGCAGTTTATTCGTCAGGGGGGGCGGCTACACCTTC.

This rearrangement joins TRBV25-1 to TRBJ2-1, with D possibly matching TRBD2 (5 bases). Between the trimmed V and J ends, which lost 5 bases and 4 bases, there was a span of 21 bases. In germline, CDR1 is MGHDK, CDR2 SYGVNS. This CDR3 contains 17 residues. CDR3 nucleotides: TGTGCCAGCAGTCCACTAGGACCTTCGGGGATTTACAATGAGCAGTTCTTC. This gives the protein CASSPLGPSGIYNEQFF. Full variable domain (outside the CDR3, taken from reference TRBV25-1 and TRBJ2-1): EADIYQTPRYLVIGTGKKITLECSQTMGHDKMYWYQQDPGMELHLIHYSYGVNSTEKGDLSSESTVSRIRTEHFPLTLESARPSHTSQYLCASSPLGPSGIYNEQFFGPGTRLTVL.

The V gene is TRBV20-1, the J gene TRBJ2-7; 9 bases align to TRBD2. The V and J ends lost 6 bases and 5 bases, in that order; junction bases with no gene match: 11. Germline V gene sequence: CDR1 DFQATT, CDR2 SNEGSKA (reference sequence). The CDR3 consists of 14 residues. The CDR3 sequence: CSAPIQASGNEQYF. The CDR3 DNA follows: TGCAGTGCCCCTATACAAGCTAGCGGGAACGAGCAGTACTTC.

The CDR3 sequence is CASSLEGRTAFF. As DNA, the CDR3 is TGTGCCAGCAGTTTGGAGGGGCGCACTGCTTTCTTT. V usage is TRBV28 and J usage is TRBJ1-1; D might be TRBD1 (5 bases). CDR1 is MDHEN, CDR2 SYDVKM, per germline. Trimming removed 3 bases from V and 11 bases from J, with 13 bases in between. The CDR3 contains 12 residues.

This clonotype was seen only a few times. This chain uses TRBV20-1 with TRBJ1-2, with 9 bases matching TRBD1. Unmatched junction bases numbered 8, after V lost 5 bases and J lost 7 bases. In germline, CDR1 is DFQATT, CDR2 SNEGSKA (reference sequence). This CDR3 has 13 residues. The CDR3 here is CSAGDRAKGGYTF. DNA of the CDR3: TGCAGTGCTGGGGACAGGGCGAAAGGTGGCTACACCTTC.

In its sample, this clonotype was seen a few times. The chain links TRBV7-2 to TRBJ2-1; D is perhaps TRBD2 (5 bases). The germline V and J ends were trimmed by 3 bases and 8 bases, with 14 bases remaining between them. The CDR3 is 14 residues long. The germline gives CDR1 SGHTA, CDR2 FQGNSA. In nucleotides, the CDR3 is TGTGCCAGCAGCTTGTGGGAGAGGTTAGATGAGCAGTTCTTC. Encoded protein: CASSLWERLDEQFF.